The source of this T cell receptor beta chain is a study of cytomegalovirus exposure and HLA in healthy donors. The PCR employed 60 Vbeta primers together with 13 Jbeta primers. Generated by immunoSEQ multiplex PCR, the TCRdb table keeps only in-frame clones and is missing some. The profile shows approximately 59,000 clones, almost 70% of them singletons. CDR3 length equals 17 residues. V was clipped by 3 bases and J by 3 bases, with 19 bases between them. Germline CDR1 and CDR2: SGDLS and YYNGEE. This clonotype was obtained from a man aged 40-55 years in good health and CMV-seropositive. Input material: PBMCs. The chain is built from TRBV9 and TRBJ2-1, with D tentatively TRBD2 (6 bases). Written as DNA, the CDR3 is TGTGCCAGCAGCGCCCACGCACAGCGGGCCTACTACAATGAGCAGTTCTTC. It encodes CASSAHAQRAYYNEQFF.